A selection of T cell receptor beta chains follows, all from one sample in a study of CD8 T cells in Susac syndrome. TCRdb reprocessed the immunoSEQ multiplex PCR reads with MiXCR, giving one entry per CDR3 protein. The sample shows 180,000 or so distinct CDR3 sequences, over 90% of them seen only once. The specimen sequenced was CD4+ T cells from PBMCs. Every receptor here comes from a human donor with multiple sclerosis. The CDR3 runs from the conserved cysteine through the conserved F or W. Fields, in order: V gene, D gene, J gene, clone size, CDR3 protein, CDR3 DNA. A D gene is named only where the DNA matches it firmly. Not all rows give a size; the values are once, few, many and, for expanded clones, a class.

v_call: TRBV11-2; d_call: -; j_call: TRBJ1-6; clone_size: -; cdr3_aa: CASSLGTGSPLHF; cdr3_nt: TGTGCCAGCAGCTTGGGAACGGGATCACCCCTCCACTTT
v_call: TRBV29-1; d_call: TRBD1; j_call: TRBJ2-1; clone_size: -; cdr3_aa: CGGQLITGTENEQFF; cdr3_nt: TGCGGCGGACAATTGATAACCGGGACAGAAAATGAGCAGTTCTTC
v_call: TRBV9; d_call: -; j_call: TRBJ1-2; clone_size: -; cdr3_aa: CASSVNPTYGYTF; cdr3_nt: TGTGCCAGCAGCGTAAATCCCACCTATGGCTACACCTTC
v_call: TRBV2; d_call: TRBD2; j_call: TRBJ2-1; clone_size: -; cdr3_aa: CASSTLRGERRNEQFF; cdr3_nt: TGTGCCAGCAGTACTCTCCGGGGGGAGAGGCGGAATGAGCAGTTCTTC
v_call: TRBV2; d_call: -; j_call: TRBJ2-7; clone_size: -; cdr3_aa: CASSGLGIPLGEQYF; cdr3_nt: TGTGCCAGCAGCGGATTAGGGATACCTTTAGGCGAGCAGTACTTC
v_call: TRBV2; d_call: -; j_call: TRBJ2-7; clone_size: -; cdr3_aa: CASRDGRSYEQYF; cdr3_nt: TGTGCCAGCAGAGACGGACGGAGCTACGAGCAGTACTTC
v_call: TRBV27; d_call: -; j_call: TRBJ1-2; clone_size: -; cdr3_aa: CAGGRQDYGYTF; cdr3_nt: TGTGCCGGGGGGAGGCAAGACTATGGCTACACCTTC
v_call: TRBV12-3/TRBV12-4; d_call: TRBD2; j_call: TRBJ2-1; clone_size: -; cdr3_aa: CASSGFGTSHNEQFF; cdr3_nt: TGTGCCAGCAGCGGGTTCGGGACTAGCCACAATGAGCAGTTCTTC
v_call: TRBV20-1; d_call: -; j_call: TRBJ2-5; clone_size: -; cdr3_aa: CSGGNQETQYF; cdr3_nt: TGCAGTGGGGGGAACCAAGAGACCCAGTACTTC
v_call: TRBV20-1; d_call: -; j_call: TRBJ2-1; clone_size: once; cdr3_aa: CSARDGAAGFYNEQFF; cdr3_nt: TGCAGTGCTAGAGATGGTGCAGCGGGCTTCTACAATGAGCAGTTCTTC
v_call: TRBV9; d_call: TRBD1; j_call: TRBJ2-7; clone_size: -; cdr3_aa: CASSVGPGGVNEQYF; cdr3_nt: TGTGCCAGCAGCGTAGGGCCAGGGGGTGTAAACGAGCAGTACTTC
v_call: TRBV9; d_call: TRBD1; j_call: TRBJ1-3; clone_size: once; cdr3_aa: CASSSGQGTGNTIYF; cdr3_nt: TGTGCCAGCAGCTCGGGACAGGGAACAGGAAACACCATATATTTT
v_call: TRBV20-1; d_call: TRBD2; j_call: TRBJ2-1; clone_size: -; cdr3_aa: CSAAPWRGAEAEQFF; cdr3_nt: TGCAGTGCCGCCCCTTGGCGGGGGGCGGAGGCTGAGCAGTTCTTC
v_call: TRBV20-1; d_call: TRBD2; j_call: TRBJ2-3; clone_size: -; cdr3_aa: CSARLASGRREDTQYF; cdr3_nt: TGCAGTGCTAGATTGGCTAGCGGAAGGAGGGAAGATACGCAGTATTTT
v_call: TRBV5-4; d_call: TRBD2; j_call: TRBJ2-5; clone_size: few; cdr3_aa: CASSRGDQETQYF; cdr3_nt: TGTGCCAGCAGCCGGGGGGACCAAGAGACCCAGTACTTC
v_call: TRBV5-4; d_call: TRBD2; j_call: TRBJ2-3; clone_size: -; cdr3_aa: CASSLIAGGTDTQYF; cdr3_nt: TGTGCCAGCAGCTTGATCGCGGGGGGCACAGATACGCAGTATTTT
v_call: TRBV5-1; d_call: TRBD1; j_call: TRBJ2-1; clone_size: few; cdr3_aa: CASTPGGSYNEQFF; cdr3_nt: TGCGCCAGCACCCCAGGGGGCTCCTACAATGAGCAGTTCTTC
v_call: TRBV29-1; d_call: TRBD1; j_call: TRBJ1-2; clone_size: once; cdr3_aa: CSVRRETGASNYGYTF; cdr3_nt: TGCAGCGTTCGCCGCGAGACAGGGGCTTCTAACTATGGCTACACCTTC
v_call: TRBV10-3; d_call: -; j_call: TRBJ2-7; clone_size: -; cdr3_aa: CAISESGPGEEQYF; cdr3_nt: TGTGCCATCAGTGAGTCAGGCCCCGGGGAGGAGCAGTACTTC
v_call: TRBV29-1; d_call: TRBD1; j_call: TRBJ1-5; clone_size: -; cdr3_aa: CSALTGVNQPQHF; cdr3_nt: TGCAGCGCCCTGACAGGGGTAAATCAGCCCCAGCATTTT
v_call: TRBV2; d_call: -; j_call: TRBJ2-3; clone_size: -; cdr3_aa: CASKRVGSLDTQYF; cdr3_nt: TGTGCCAGCAAAAGGGTGGGGTCGTTAGATACGCAGTATTTT
v_call: TRBV5-4; d_call: -; j_call: TRBJ2-1; clone_size: once; cdr3_aa: CASSPSKWAGNEQFF; cdr3_nt: TGTGCCAGCAGCCCGTCCAAGTGGGCCGGGAATGAGCAGTTCTTC
v_call: TRBV5-1; d_call: TRBD2; j_call: TRBJ2-5; clone_size: -; cdr3_aa: CASSAPGLAGGLSIRETQYF; cdr3_nt: TGCGCCAGCAGTGCGCCGGGACTAGCGGGGGGGCTGTCAATTAGAGAGACCCAGTACTTC
v_call: TRBV20-1; d_call: -; j_call: TRBJ1-2; clone_size: -; cdr3_aa: CSARVHGMENGYTF; cdr3_nt: TGCAGTGCTAGAGTTCACGGGATGGAGAATGGCTACACCTTC
v_call: TRBV29-1; d_call: TRBD1; j_call: TRBJ2-5; clone_size: -; cdr3_aa: CSVERGQQETQYF; cdr3_nt: TGCAGCGTTGAACGGGGACAGCAAGAGACCCAGTACTTC
v_call: TRBV12-5; d_call: -; j_call: TRBJ2-7; clone_size: -; cdr3_aa: CASGSYRVSSYEQYF; cdr3_nt: TGTGCTAGTGGGTCTTACAGAGTAAGCTCCTACGAGCAGTACTTC
v_call: TRBV6-6; d_call: TRBD1; j_call: TRBJ1-2; clone_size: -; cdr3_aa: CASIEQGIGDGYTF; cdr3_nt: TGTGCCAGCATCGAACAGGGGATCGGGGATGGCTACACCTTC
v_call: TRBV7-6; d_call: -; j_call: TRBJ2-1; clone_size: -; cdr3_aa: CASSARLVRNEQFF; cdr3_nt: TGTGCCAGCAGCGCCCGACTAGTGAGGAATGAGCAGTTCTTC
v_call: TRBV6-2/TRBV6-3; d_call: -; j_call: TRBJ2-3; clone_size: -; cdr3_aa: CASSWPGTQYF; cdr3_nt: TGTGCCAGCAGCTGGCCGGGTACGCAGTATTTT
v_call: TRBV29-1; d_call: -; j_call: TRBJ2-5; clone_size: -; cdr3_aa: CSVAISARLETQYF; cdr3_nt: TGCAGCGTTGCTATATCCGCTAGGCTGGAGACCCAGTACTTC
v_call: TRBV20-1; d_call: -; j_call: TRBJ1-5; clone_size: -; cdr3_aa: CSAGSWGNQPQHF; cdr3_nt: TGCAGTGCGGGGAGTTGGGGGAATCAGCCCCAGCATTTT
v_call: TRBV5-1; d_call: TRBD1; j_call: TRBJ1-2; clone_size: -; cdr3_aa: CARGAGGRGYTF; cdr3_nt: TGCGCCCGAGGGGCAGGGGGACGTGGCTACACCTTC
v_call: TRBV2; d_call: -; j_call: TRBJ2-1; clone_size: once; cdr3_aa: CATHPDVSYNEQFF; cdr3_nt: TGTGCCACCCACCCGGACGTCTCCTACAATGAGCAGTTCTTC
v_call: TRBV30; d_call: TRBD2; j_call: TRBJ2-1; clone_size: -; cdr3_aa: CAWSVTAGGINEQFF; cdr3_nt: TGTGCCTGGAGTGTAACCGCGGGGGGGATCAATGAGCAGTTCTTC
v_call: TRBV11-1; d_call: -; j_call: TRBJ1-1; clone_size: -; cdr3_aa: CASSLVADQNTEAFF; cdr3_nt: TGTGCCAGCAGCTTAGTGGCGGATCAGAACACTGAAGCTTTCTTT
v_call: TRBV20-1; d_call: -; j_call: TRBJ2-4; clone_size: -; cdr3_aa: CSARDSGATTDIQYF; cdr3_nt: TGCAGTGCTAGAGATTCCGGAGCGACAACAGACATTCAGTACTTC
v_call: TRBV30; d_call: -; j_call: TRBJ2-7; clone_size: -; cdr3_aa: CAWSGDFSYEQYF; cdr3_nt: TGTGCCTGGAGTGGGGACTTCTCCTACGAGCAGTACTTC
v_call: TRBV19; d_call: -; j_call: TRBJ1-6; clone_size: -; cdr3_aa: CASSGRRESPLHF; cdr3_nt: TGTGCCAGTAGTGGGCGGAGAGAATCACCCCTCCACTTT
v_call: TRBV28; d_call: TRBD2; j_call: TRBJ2-3; clone_size: -; cdr3_aa: CASSDPRAGDGTDTQYF; cdr3_nt: TGTGCCAGCAGTGACCCGAGGGCGGGAGACGGCACAGATACGCAGTATTTT
v_call: TRBV5-1; d_call: -; j_call: TRBJ2-7; clone_size: -; cdr3_aa: CASSDATGSYEQYF; cdr3_nt: TGCGCCAGCAGCGATGCGACAGGATCCTACGAGCAGTACTTC
v_call: TRBV20-1; d_call: -; j_call: TRBJ1-1; clone_size: once; cdr3_aa: CSVRGILNTEAFF; cdr3_nt: TGCAGTGTTCGTGGGATCTTGAACACTGAAGCTTTCTTT
v_call: TRBV20-1; d_call: -; j_call: TRBJ2-1; clone_size: once; cdr3_aa: CSARGDSTYNEQFF; cdr3_nt: TGCAGTGCTAGAGGGGACTCCACATACAATGAGCAGTTCTTC